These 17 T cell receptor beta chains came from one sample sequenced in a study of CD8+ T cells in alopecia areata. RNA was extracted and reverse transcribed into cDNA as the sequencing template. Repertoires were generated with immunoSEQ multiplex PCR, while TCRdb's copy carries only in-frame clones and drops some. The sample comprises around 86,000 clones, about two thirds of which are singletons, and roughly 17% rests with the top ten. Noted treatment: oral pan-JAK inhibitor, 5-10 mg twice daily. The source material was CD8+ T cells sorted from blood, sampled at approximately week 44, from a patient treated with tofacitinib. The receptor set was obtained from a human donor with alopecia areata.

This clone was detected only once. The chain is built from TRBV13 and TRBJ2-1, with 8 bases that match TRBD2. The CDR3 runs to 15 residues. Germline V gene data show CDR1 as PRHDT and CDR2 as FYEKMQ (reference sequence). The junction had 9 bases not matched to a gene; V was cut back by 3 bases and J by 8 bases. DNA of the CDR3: TGTGCCAGCAGCTTCAAACGGGGGGGCCTGGATGAGCAGTTCTTC. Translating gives CASSFKRGGLDEQFF.

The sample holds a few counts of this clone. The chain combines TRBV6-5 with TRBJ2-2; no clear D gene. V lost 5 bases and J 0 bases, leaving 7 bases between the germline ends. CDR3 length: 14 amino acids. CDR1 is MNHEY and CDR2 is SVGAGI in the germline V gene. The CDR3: CASSETSNTGELFF. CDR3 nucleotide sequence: TGTGCCAGCAGTGAGACATCGAACACCGGGGAGCTGTTTTTT.

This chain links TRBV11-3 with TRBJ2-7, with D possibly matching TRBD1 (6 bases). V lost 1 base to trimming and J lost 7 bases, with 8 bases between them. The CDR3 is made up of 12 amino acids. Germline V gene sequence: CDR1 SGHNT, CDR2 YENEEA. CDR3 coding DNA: TGTGCCAGCAGCTTAGGGGACACGGAGCAGTACTTC. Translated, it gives CASSLGDTEQYF.

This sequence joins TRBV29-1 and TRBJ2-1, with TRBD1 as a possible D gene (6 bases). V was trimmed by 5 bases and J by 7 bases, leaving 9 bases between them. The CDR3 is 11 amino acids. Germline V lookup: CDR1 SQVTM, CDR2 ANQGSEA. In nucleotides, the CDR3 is TGCAGCGTTTCTACAGGGAATGAGCAGTTCTTC. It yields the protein CSVSTGNEQFF.

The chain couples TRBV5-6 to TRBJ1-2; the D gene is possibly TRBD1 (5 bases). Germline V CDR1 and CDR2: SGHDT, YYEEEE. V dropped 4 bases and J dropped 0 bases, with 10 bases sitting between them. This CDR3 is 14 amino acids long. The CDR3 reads CASSDGTANYGYTF. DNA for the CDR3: TGTGCCAGCAGCGATGGGACTGCTAACTATGGCTACACCTTC.

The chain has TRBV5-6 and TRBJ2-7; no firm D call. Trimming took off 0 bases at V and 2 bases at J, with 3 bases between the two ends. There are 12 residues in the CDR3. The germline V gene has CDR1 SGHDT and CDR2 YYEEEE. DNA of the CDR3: TGTGCCAGCAGCTTGGGAACCTACGAGCAGTACTTC. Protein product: CASSLGTYEQYF.

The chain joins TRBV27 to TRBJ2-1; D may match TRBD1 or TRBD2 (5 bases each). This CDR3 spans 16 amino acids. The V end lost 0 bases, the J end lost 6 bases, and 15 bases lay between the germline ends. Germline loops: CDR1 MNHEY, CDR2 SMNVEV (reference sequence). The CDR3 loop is CASSLSLGVRGNEQFF. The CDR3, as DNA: TGTGCCAGCAGTTTATCGTTGGGGGTTAGGGGCAATGAGCAGTTCTTC.

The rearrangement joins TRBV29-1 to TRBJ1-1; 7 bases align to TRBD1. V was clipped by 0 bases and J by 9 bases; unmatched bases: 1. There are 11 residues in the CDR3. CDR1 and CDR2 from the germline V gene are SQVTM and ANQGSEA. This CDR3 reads CSVEEQGQAFF. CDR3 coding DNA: TGCAGCGTTGAAGAACAGGGGCAAGCTTTCTTT.

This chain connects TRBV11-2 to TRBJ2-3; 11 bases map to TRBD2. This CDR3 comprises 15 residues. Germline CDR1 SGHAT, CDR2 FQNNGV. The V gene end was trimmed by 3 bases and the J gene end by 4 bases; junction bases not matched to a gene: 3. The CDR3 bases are TGTGCCAGCAGCTTGGTAGCGGGGGGGCCAGATACGCAGTATTTT. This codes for CASSLVAGGPDTQYF.

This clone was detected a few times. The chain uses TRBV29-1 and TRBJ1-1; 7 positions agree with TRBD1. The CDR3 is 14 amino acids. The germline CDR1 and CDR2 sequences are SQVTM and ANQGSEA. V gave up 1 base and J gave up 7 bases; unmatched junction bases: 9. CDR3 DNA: TGCAGCGTTGAAGGTCGACCGGGACAGAATGAAGCTTTCTTT. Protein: CSVEGRPGQNEAFF.

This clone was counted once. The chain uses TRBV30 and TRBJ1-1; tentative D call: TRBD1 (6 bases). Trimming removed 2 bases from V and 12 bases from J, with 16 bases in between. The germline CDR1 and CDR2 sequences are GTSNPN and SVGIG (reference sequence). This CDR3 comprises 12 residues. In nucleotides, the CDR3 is TGTGCCTGGAGTACCGACATGAGGGACACTTTCTTT. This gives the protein CAWSTDMRDTFF.

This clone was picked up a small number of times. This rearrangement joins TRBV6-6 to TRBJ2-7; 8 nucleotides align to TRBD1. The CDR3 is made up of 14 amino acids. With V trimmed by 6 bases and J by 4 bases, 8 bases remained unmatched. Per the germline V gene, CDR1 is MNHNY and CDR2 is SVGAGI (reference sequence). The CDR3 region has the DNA TGTGCCAGCAGCTACGGGACAGGCGGATACGAGCAGTACTTC. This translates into CASSYGTGGYEQYF.

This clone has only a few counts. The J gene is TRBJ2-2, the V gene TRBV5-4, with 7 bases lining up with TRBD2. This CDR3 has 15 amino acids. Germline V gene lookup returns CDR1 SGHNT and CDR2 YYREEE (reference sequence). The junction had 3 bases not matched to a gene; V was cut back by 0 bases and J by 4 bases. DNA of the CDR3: TGTGCCAGCAGCTTGGGCGGGGAGGGCACCGGGGAGCTGTTTTTT. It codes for CASSLGGEGTGELFF. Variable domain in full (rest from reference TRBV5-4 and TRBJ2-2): ETGVTQSPTHLIKTRGQQVTLRCSSQSGHNTVSWYQQALGQGPQFIFQYYREEENGRGNFPPRFSGLQFPNYSSELNVNALELDDSALYLCASSLGGEGTGELFFGEGSRLTVL.

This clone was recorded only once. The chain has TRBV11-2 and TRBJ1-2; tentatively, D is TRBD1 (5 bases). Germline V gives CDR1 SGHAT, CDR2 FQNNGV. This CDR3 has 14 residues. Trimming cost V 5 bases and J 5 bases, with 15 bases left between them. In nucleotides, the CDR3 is TGTGCCAGCAGCACAGGTTCCTCCTTATATGGCTACACCTTC. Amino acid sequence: CASSTGSSLYGYTF.

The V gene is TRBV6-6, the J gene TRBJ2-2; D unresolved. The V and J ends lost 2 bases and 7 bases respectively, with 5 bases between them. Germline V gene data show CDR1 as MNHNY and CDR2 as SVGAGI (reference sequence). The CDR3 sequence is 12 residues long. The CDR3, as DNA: TGTGCCAGCAGTTACGAGATCGGGGAGCTGTTTTTT. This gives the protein CASSYEIGELFF.

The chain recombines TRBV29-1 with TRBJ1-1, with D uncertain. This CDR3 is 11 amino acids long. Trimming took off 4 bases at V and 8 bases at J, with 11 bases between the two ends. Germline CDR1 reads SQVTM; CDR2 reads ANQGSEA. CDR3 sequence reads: CSVVYAGEAFF. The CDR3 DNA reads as TGCAGCGTTGTTTATGCAGGAGAAGCTTTCTTT.

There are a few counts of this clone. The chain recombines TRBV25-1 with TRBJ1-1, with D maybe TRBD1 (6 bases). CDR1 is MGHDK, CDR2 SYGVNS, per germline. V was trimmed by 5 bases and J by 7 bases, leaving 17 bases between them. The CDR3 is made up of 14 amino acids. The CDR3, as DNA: TGTGCCAGCAGTAAGAATGGGGGGCTAGGTGAAGCTTTCTTT. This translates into CASSKNGGLGEAFF.